A single sample is the source of the 21 T cell receptor beta chains below, sequenced in a study of cytomegalovirus exposure and HLA in healthy donors. A multiplex PCR was run with 60 Vbeta primers and 13 Jbeta primers. Some clones are missing from TCRdb's copy, which holds only in-frame ones; the method was immunoSEQ multiplex PCR. The repertoire holds 200,000 to 250,000 clones, roughly 70% seen once, with 1.5% to 2% in the top ten. Sequencing was carried out using PBMCs. These receptor sequences come from a woman aged 25 to 39 in good health and CMV-seronegative.

The chain employs TRBV4-2 and TRBJ2-1, with 13 bases aligning to TRBD2. This CDR3 is built from 15 residues. Trimming removed 0 bases from V and 8 bases from J; junction bases left unmatched: 1. In germline, CDR1 is LGHNA, CDR2 YNFKEQ. Here the CDR3 DNA reads TGTGCCAGCAGCCAAGAAACTAGCGGGGGGGATGAGCAGTTCTTC. It is translated as CASSQETSGGDEQFF.

The table lists this clone with a few counts. The gene calls are TRBV11-3 and TRBJ2-1; D unresolved. There are 12 residues in the CDR3. Germline assignment: CDR1 SGHNT and CDR2 YENEEA. V gave up 5 bases and J gave up 9 bases, with 11 bases separating them. CDR3 coding DNA: TGTGCCAGCAGCAGAGGCCAGAGTGAGCAGTTCTTC. Encoded protein: CASSRGQSEQFF.

About this clone itself: Compared with germline, one end of the junction differs, possibly owing to a read error. The rearrangement links TRBV7-9 to TRBJ1-6; D unresolved. In germline, CDR1 is SEHNR, CDR2 FQNEAQ (reference sequence). The CDR3 spans 13 residues. CDR3 sequence: CSSHELRESPLHF. For the CDR3, the DNA is TGTTCCAGCCATGAACTGAGGGAATCACCCCTCCACTTT.

V and J are TRBV6-6 and TRBJ2-7; TRBD2 is a possible D gene (5 bases). Trimming pared 6 bases from V and 0 bases from J, leaving 9 bases between. Germline CDR1 MNHNY, CDR2 SVGAGI (reference sequence). The CDR3 runs 13 residues. CDR3 protein: CASSVTSSYEQYF. CDR3 bases: TGTGCCAGCAGCGTCACTAGCTCCTACGAGCAGTACTTC.

DNA for the CDR3: TGTGCTAGTGCCTCGGGAGGAGGAGAAGCTTTCTTT. This encodes CASASGGGEAFF. V usage is TRBV12-5 and J usage is TRBJ1-1; D not certain. V lost 7 bases to trimming and J lost 8 bases, with 14 bases between them. The CDR3 sequence is 12 residues long. Germline assignment: CDR1 LGHNT and CDR2 FRNRAP.

The chain has TRBV5-1 and TRBJ2-1; TRBD1 matches at 11 bases. The CDR3 is 18 residues long. The V segment lost 4 bases and the J segment 7 bases; nucleotides outside the gene matches: 16. The germline V gene encodes CDR1 SGHRS and CDR2 YFSETQ. The CDR3 loop reads CASSPHDIGQGARNEQFF. CDR3 nucleotides: TGCGCCAGCAGCCCACACGACATAGGACAGGGGGCGAGGAATGAGCAGTTCTTC.

This clone was found once. One end of the junction is discordant with germline, which a read error may explain. Distinct nucleotide sequences in the sample also encode this CDR3. V usage is TRBV6-1 and J usage is TRBJ1-6; D ambiguous. This CDR3 is 12 amino acids long. CDR1 and CDR2 (germline): MNHNS, SASEGT. CDR3 coding DNA: TGTGCCAGCAGCAGTGATAATTCCCCCCTCCACTTT. This sequence encodes CASSSDNSPLHF.

The chain couples TRBV5-4 to TRBJ1-2; tentative D call: TRBD1 (6 bases). Germline V gene data show CDR1 as SGHNT and CDR2 as YYREEE (reference sequence). V lost 1 base and J 6 bases, leaving 13 bases between the germline ends. CDR3 length: 14 residues. The CDR3 loop is CASSLINRENGYTF. The CDR3, as DNA: TGTGCCAGCAGCTTGATAAACAGGGAAAATGGCTACACCTTC.

The chain is built from TRBV6-1 and TRBJ2-7; possibly TRBD1 for D (6 bases). The germline V gene encodes CDR1 MNHNS and CDR2 SASEGT. The CDR3 runs to 14 residues. With 5 bases removed from V and 4 bases from J, the gap between germline ends came to 15 bases. CDR3 coding DNA: TGTGCCAGCAGTCCCGGGACATCCGTTTACGAGCAGTACTTC. Its protein product is CASSPGTSVYEQYF.

The rearrangement uses TRBV6-1 and TRBJ2-3; D ambiguous. Germline V CDR1 and CDR2: MNHNS, SASEGT. Trimming removed 10 bases at V and 1 base at J, with 12 bases between. This CDR3 spans 13 amino acids. The CDR3 loop is CAIQPSGTDTQYF. DNA of the CDR3: TGTGCCATTCAGCCGAGCGGCACAGATACGCAGTATTTT.

This clone was observed a single time. J is TRBJ2-7 and V is TRBV27; 14 nucleotides match TRBD2. Per germline, CDR1 MNHEY and CDR2 SMNVEV (reference sequence). The CDR3 consists of 15 residues. V shed 7 bases and J 5 bases; nucleotides not matched to a gene: 7. The CDR3 here is CASIRTSGRNDEQYF. CDR3 sequence (DNA): TGTGCCAGCATTCGGACTAGCGGGAGGAACGACGAGCAGTACTTC.

The gene calls are TRBV6-1 and TRBJ2-7; the D gene is possibly TRBD2 (6 bases). V was trimmed by 7 bases and J by 2 bases, leaving 15 bases between them. The CDR3 is 14 amino acids. The germline V gene encodes CDR1 MNHNS and CDR2 SASEGT. The CDR3 region is CASKLTGEPYEQYF. CDR3 in DNA: TGTGCCAGCAAGTTAACGGGGGAGCCCTACGAGCAGTACTTC.

Worth noting for this clone: Other DNA sequences within the sample encode an identical CDR3. The chain links TRBV2 to TRBJ2-1; TRBD2 agrees at 9 bases. CDR1 SNHLY and CDR2 FYNNEI come from the germline V gene. J lost 12 bases, V lost 5 bases, and 14 bases had no gene match. The CDR3 runs 15 residues. The CDR3 DNA is TGTGCCAGCAGTCCCATACGCGGGGGGGGCTCCAGGCAGTTCTTC. This encodes CASSPIRGGGSRQFF.

This clone was observed a handful of times. The chain joins TRBV6-1 to TRBJ2-2, with a weak D call TRBD2 (6 bases). The V gene's germline CDR1 is MNHNS and CDR2 SASEGT. There are 14 residues in the CDR3. Trimming removed 5 bases from V and 7 bases from J, with 14 bases in between. The DNA for the CDR3 is TGTGCCAGCAGTTGGTCTAGCGTCGACGGGGAGCTGTTTTTT. Its translation: CASSWSSVDGELFF.

The chain has TRBV2 and TRBJ2-7, with TRBD2 matching 8 bases. From germline, CDR1 is SNHLY and CDR2 FYNNEI. This CDR3 is 14 amino acids long. V lost 4 bases to trimming and J lost 4 bases; unmatched junction nucleotides: 6. The CDR3 nucleotides read TGTGCCAGCAGTGTCTGGCGGGAGGAATACGAGCAGTACTTC. It codes for CASSVWREEYEQYF.

A word on this clone: At one of its ends the junction is not consistent with the germline gene, which may arise from a read error. V is TRBV10-3 and J is TRBJ2-1; 7 bases are shared with TRBD2. There are 15 residues in the CDR3. Looked up from germline, CDR1 is ENHRY and CDR2 is SYGVKD. CDR3 sequence: CAIRTGLVSHNEQFF. DNA of the CDR3: TGTGCCATCCGTACCGGACTAGTCTCCCACAATGAGCAGTTCTTC.

This clone has just one count. The genes are TRBV7-9 and TRBJ1-1; TRBD1 might be the D (5 bases). The CDR3 has 13 residues. CDR1 SEHNR and CDR2 FQNEAQ come from the germline V gene (reference sequence). V lost 5 bases and J lost 7, with 14 bases in between. The CDR3 here is CASSPDPGGEAFF. Written as DNA, the CDR3 is TGTGCCAGCAGCCCCGATCCGGGGGGTGAAGCTTTCTTT.

This clone has a single count. J is TRBJ2-5 and V is TRBV11-3; D is unclear. CDR1 is SGHNT, CDR2 YENEEA, per germline. This CDR3 has 9 amino acids. V was trimmed by 8 bases and J by 5 bases, leaving 3 bases between them. DNA for the CDR3: TGTGCCAGCCCGGAGACCCAGTACTTC. Translated: CASPETQYF.

The V gene is TRBV6-5, the J gene TRBJ1-1, with 8 bases identical to TRBD1. Germline V CDR1 and CDR2: MNHEY, SVGAGI. V lost 6 bases and J lost 1; bases outside the gene matches: 4. This CDR3 comprises 14 residues. CDR3 coding DNA: TGTGCCAGCAGCCGGGACAGGCCGAACACTGAAGCTTTCTTT. This codes for CASSRDRPNTEAFF.

This clone was recorded once. The rearrangement links TRBV7-9 to TRBJ1-5; D possibly corresponds to TRBD1 (6 bases). Between the trimmed V and J ends, which lost 1 base and 6 bases, there was a span of 13 bases. This CDR3 spans 15 amino acids. Germline V gene lookup returns CDR1 SEHNR and CDR2 FQNEAQ (reference sequence). CDR3 in amino acids: CASSLGGQPSQPQHF. The CDR3 DNA follows: TGTGCCAGCAGCTTAGGCGGACAGCCCTCTCAGCCCCAGCATTTT. The variable domain in full, completed from reference TRBV7-9 and TRBJ1-5, reads DTGVSQNPRHKITKRGQNVTFRCDPISEHNRLYWYRQTLGQGPEFLTYFQNEAQLEKSRLLSDRFSAERPKGSFSTLEIQRTEQGDSAMYLCASSLGGQPSQPQHFGDGTRLSIL.

The rearrangement joins TRBV7-9 to TRBJ2-6; the match to TRBD1 covers 7 bases. The CDR3 is 17 amino acids. V shed 6 bases, J shed 2 bases, and the junction held 10 bases outside the gene matches. The germline CDR1 and CDR2 sequences are SEHNR and FQNEAQ (reference sequence). DNA for the CDR3: TGTGCCAGCAGTCCTCTGACAGGGAGCGCTGGGGCCAACGTCCTGACTTTC. Its protein is CASSPLTGSAGANVLTF.